This passage covers 10 T cell receptor beta chains from one sample sequenced in a study of vaccination effects on CD4 cells after COVID-19. No antigens are known for them. Under the ViraFEST assay, PBMC were stimulated with viral peptide pools so that antigen-specific CD4+ T cells expanded. Sequencing was performed afterwards. Culture lasted 10 days before CD4+ T cell isolation. In the vaccine recipients, nucleocapsid antibodies were negative and there was no prior SARS-CoV-2 infection. The repertoire was sequenced with immunoSEQ multiplex PCR; TCRdb's copy has only in-frame clones and lacks some. Counted here are about 22,000 clones, approximately 72% occurring once; the ten biggest clones make up 19%. The starting material was CD4+ T cells from PBMCs cultured with HCoV-NL63 spike peptides, obtained before COVID-19 vaccination. These receptors were taken from a human donor who received a COVID-19 vaccine.

This chain uses TRBV11-3 with TRBJ1-5; 10 bases align to TRBD1. With V trimmed by 3 bases and J by 3 bases, 14 bases remained unmatched. Germline CDR1 reads SGHNT; CDR2 reads YENEEA. CDR3 length: 19 amino acids. CDR3 in DNA: TGTGCCAGCAGCTTCCCCTGGGACAGGGGAAGGTGCCCCAATCAGCCCCAGCATTTT. Its protein is CASSFPWDRGRCPNQPQHF.

The chain is built from TRBV9 and TRBJ2-1, with TRBD2 matching over 9 bases. Trimming took 0 bases from V and 4 from J; bases not matched to a gene: 2. Germline values: CDR1 SGDLS, CDR2 YYNGEE. The CDR3 is made up of 15 amino acids. CDR3 residues: CASSVGLAEYNEQFF. CDR3 nucleotides: TGTGCCAGCAGCGTAGGACTAGCGGAGTACAATGAGCAGTTCTTC.

The table lists this clone with a few counts. The V gene is TRBV7-3, the J gene TRBJ1-5; tentatively, D is TRBD1 (5 bases). The CDR3 covers 15 residues. The germline gives CDR1 SGHTA, CDR2 FQGTGA. V was shortened by 3 bases and J by 1 base, with 10 bases between the two germline ends. As DNA, the CDR3 is TGTGCCAGCAGCTTCCGGGACGTCAGCAATCAGCCCCAGCATTTT. Its protein product is CASSFRDVSNQPQHF.

This chain links TRBV3-1 (or the pseudogene TRBV3-2) with TRBJ1-3; D not resolved. This CDR3 is built from 13 residues. The ends were cut back, 3 bases at V and 3 bases at J, with 6 bases in the middle. CDR1 and CDR2 (germline): LGHDT, YNNKEL (reference sequence). CDR3 in amino acids: CASSQGGGNTIYF. DNA of the CDR3: TGTGCCAGCAGCCAGGGTGGTGGAAACACCATATATTTT.

This clone was detected only a few times. V and J are TRBV7-9 and TRBJ2-7, with D tentatively TRBD2 (6 bases). This CDR3 contains 19 residues. V was pared by 2 bases and J by 2 bases, with 25 bases between. Germline V CDR1 and CDR2: SEHNR, FQNEAQ (reference sequence). CDR3 amino acids: CASSLTRFRGGEYTYEQYF. Written as DNA, the CDR3 is TGTGCCAGCAGCTTAACCCGGTTTCGGGGCGGGGAATACACCTACGAGCAGTACTTC.

The rearrangement links TRBV4-1 to TRBJ2-3; D is unresolved. With 3 bases removed from V and 4 bases from J, the gap between germline ends came to 11 bases. Germline CDR1 is MGHRA and CDR2 is YSYEKL. The CDR3 sequence is 14 residues long. DNA of the CDR3: TGCGCCAGCAGCCATACGGCCGGACCAGATACGCAGTATTTT. Amino acid sequence: CASSHTAGPDTQYF.

The chain is built from TRBV28 and TRBJ2-7; D unclear. CDR1 is MDHEN, CDR2 SYDVKM, per germline. The CDR3 covers 18 residues. V was cut by 0 bases and J by 3 bases, with 21 bases left in between. CDR3 nucleotides: TGTGCCAGCAGTTTATGGGGGATCATGTCTCTGGGCTTCTACGAGCAGTACTTC. This encodes CASSLWGIMSLGFYEQYF.

This clone was observed a handful of times. The chain employs TRBV7-9 and TRBJ1-1; D possibly corresponds to TRBD1 (6 bases). In germline, CDR1 is SEHNR, CDR2 FQNEAQ (reference sequence). This CDR3 comprises 13 residues. V was cut by 5 bases and J by 10 bases, with 17 bases left in between. In DNA, the CDR3 is TGTGCCAGCAGCAGAAGTCAGGGGTCCGGAGCTTTCTTT. Its translation is CASSRSQGSGAFF.

This clone appeared many times. The chain has TRBV19 and TRBJ1-3; D gene unclear. The ends were cut back, 5 bases at V and 1 base at J, with 9 bases in the middle. The germline CDR1 and CDR2 sequences are LNHDA and SQIVND (reference sequence). The CDR3 loop spans 14 amino acids. The CDR3 region has the DNA TGTGCCAGTAGTTGGGGAACGTCTGGAAACACCATATATTTT. It specifies CASSWGTSGNTIYF. The full variable domain, its missing parts supplied by reference TRBV19 and TRBJ1-3, is DGGITQSPKYLFRKEGQNVTLSCEQNLNHDAMYWYRQDPGQGLRLIYYSQIVNDFQKGDIAEGYSVSREKKESFPLTVTSAQKNPTAFYLCASSWGTSGNTIYFGEGSWLTVV.

V gene TRBV7-9 combines with J gene TRBJ2-1, with 9 bases fitting TRBD2. Germline V lookup: CDR1 SEHNR, CDR2 FQNEAQ (reference sequence). There are 16 residues in the CDR3. Unmatched junction bases numbered 11, after V lost 5 bases and J lost 6 bases. CDR3 in DNA: TGTGCCAGCAGCCAGATCTTAGCGGGAGTGGGCAATGAGCAGTTCTTC. Translating gives CASSQILAGVGNEQFF.